The clone carrying this TCR beta chain came up a few times. The data were taken from a study of early T cells in non-severe SARS-CoV-2 infection. J was trimmed by 4 bases and V by 5 bases; bases with no gene match: 9. CDR3 size: 15 residues. CDR1 is SGHVS and CDR2 is FQNEAQ in the germline V gene. TCRdb used MiXCR to reprocess the 5' RACE reads, holding one entry per CDR3 protein. Among more than 90,000 distinct CDR3 sequences listed, 11% were seen once. This sequence originates from an adult who was a healthcare worker with PCR-confirmed SARS-CoV-2 infection or an uninfected control (not recorded which). The sample taken for sequencing was whole blood. The chain couples TRBV7-8 to TRBJ1-2, with 8 nucleotides matching TRBD1. CDR3 residues: CASSPPLGQGYGYTF. The CDR3 bases are TGTGCCAGCAGCCCCCCGCTTGGACAGGGCTATGGCTACACCTTC. Using reference TRBV7-8 and TRBJ1-2 for the parts outside the CDR3, the full variable domain is GAGVSQSPRYKVAKRGQDVALRCDPISGHVSLFWYQQALGQGPEFLTYFQNEAQLDKSGLPSDRFFAERPEGSVSTLKIQRTQQEDSAVYLCASSPPLGQGYGYTFGSGTRLTVV.